This T cell receptor beta chain is drawn from a study of T cells in Graves' hyperthyroidism and ophthalmopathy. This CDR3 is built from 13 residues. Germline CDR1 reads SGHAT; CDR2 reads FQNNGV. TCR beta CDR3 regions were amplified from RNA transcripts. A first-round RT-PCR of the TCR CDR3 used the HTBI primer set. In TCRdb, the multiplex PCR reads were re-called with MiXCR into one record per CDR3 protein. The data contain about 690,000 distinct CDR3 sequences, around 15% of them singletons. This clonotype was recorded once. The junction does not match germline at one end; this may be a read error. Sequencing used blood. The receptor's source is a man aged 50 to 59 with Graves' hyperthyroidism. The chain recombines TRBV11-2 with TRBJ2-3; D perhaps matches TRBD1 (6 bases). In nucleotides, the CDR3 is TGTGCCAGTCAAAGGGGGAGCACAGATACGCAGTGTTTT. Protein sequence: CASQRGSTDTQCF.